This T cell receptor beta chain was sequenced in a study of cytomegalovirus exposure and HLA in healthy donors. Study details: Assignment to the Caucasian-associated ancestry cluster applied to approximately 80% of the 350 to 500 genotyped donors.

General observations from the study: Roughly uniform depth of sequencing across donors was assumed in presence/absence analyses.

PCR primers comprised 60 Vbeta and 13 Jbeta primers. Methods used by the authors: A later analysis tallied approximately 80 million unique TCR beta chains, about 9.9 million of them shared. The protocol was immunoSEQ multiplex PCR, while the TCRdb copy is restricted to in-frame clones and leaves out a portion. V and J calls and clone size are as listed in that table; D and trimming were resolved from the DNA. The data hold 90,000 to 100,000 clones, with roughly 80% observed a single time. Turning to this clone: Its matching antigen is unknown.

Sequenced input: PBMCs. The sequence was obtained from a female donor in good health and CMV-seronegative.

This chain's CDR3 is CSAETDFIPGANVLTF. In nucleotides, the CDR3 is TGCAGCGCTGAGACAGATTTTATTCCTGGGGCCAACGTCCTGACTTTC. The genes are TRBV29-1 and TRBJ2-6; tentatively, D is TRBD1 (5 bases). Germline loops: CDR1 SQVTM, CDR2 ANQGSEA. Trimming removed 7 bases at V and 2 bases at J, with 18 bases between. CDR3 length equals 16 residues.